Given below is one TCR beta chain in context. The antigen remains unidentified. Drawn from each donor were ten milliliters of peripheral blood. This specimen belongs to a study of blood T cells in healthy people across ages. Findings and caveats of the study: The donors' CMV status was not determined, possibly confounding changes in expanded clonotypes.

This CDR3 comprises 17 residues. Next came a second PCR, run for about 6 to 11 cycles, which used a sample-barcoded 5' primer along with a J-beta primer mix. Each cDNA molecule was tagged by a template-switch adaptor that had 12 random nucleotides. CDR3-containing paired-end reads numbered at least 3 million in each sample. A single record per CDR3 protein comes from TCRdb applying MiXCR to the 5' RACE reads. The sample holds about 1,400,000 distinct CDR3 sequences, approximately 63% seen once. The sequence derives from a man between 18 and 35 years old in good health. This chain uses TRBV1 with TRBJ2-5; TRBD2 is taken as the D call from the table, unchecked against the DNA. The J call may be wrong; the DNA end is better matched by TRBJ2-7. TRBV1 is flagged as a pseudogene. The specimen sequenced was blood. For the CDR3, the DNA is TGCACCAGCAGCCAACCACATCTAGCGGGGGGGCTCGACGAGCAGTACTTC. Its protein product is CTSSQPHLAGGLDEQYF.